Below, one TCR beta chain is given with its context. Its antigen is unknown. The sample is drawn from a study of T cell clonotyping in hematopoietic cell transplantation. Looking at the study overall: Recipient samples before transplant were obtained post-cytoreduction.

Specified time point: recipient sample about 28 days before transplant, after cytoreduction. This CDR3 is 15 amino acids long. After removal of 5 bases from V and 3 bases from J, the junction contained 3 bases not matched to a gene. Per the germline V gene, CDR1 is SGHDT and CDR2 is YYEEEE. Whole-study findings and limits: Pathologically expanded recipient clonotypes increased progressively from day 30 to day 180 as diversity fell. No sorting was done, leaving CD4 and CD8 contributions mixed.

Produced via immunoSEQ multiplex PCR; TCRdb's table is partial and in-frame only. Here the sample spans around 25,000 clones, under 85% being singletons. This material consisted of peripheral blood mononuclear cells, taken before stem cell transplant. The TCR originated in a middle-aged man with myelodysplastic syndrome. Some clones in this sample may be carry-over from other donors' samples. The rearrangement uses TRBV5-6 and TRBJ2-3; 13 bases map to TRBD2. CDR3: CASRVTSGGTDTQYF. The DNA of the CDR3 is TGTGCCAGCAGGGTGACTAGCGGGGGGACAGATACGCAGTATTTT.